What follows describes a single T cell receptor (beta chain). Profiled with immunoSEQ multiplex PCR; TCRdb holds only in-frame clones, not every one. The table has some 45,000 clones, more than 70% seen once. The data belong to a study of ipilimumab plus nivolumab after autologous stem cell transplantation. Trimming took 2 bases from V and 1 from J; bases not matched to a gene: 4. The CDR3 runs 16 residues. Germline V gene lookup returns CDR1 MNHNY and CDR2 SVGAGI (reference sequence). V and J are TRBV6-6 and TRBJ2-3; TRBD1 aligns across 9 bases. Material: PBMCs, obtained in a trial of ipilimumab plus nivolumab as post-transplant consolidation. This clonotype originated in a male donor with multiple myeloma. The CDR3 DNA reads as TGTGCCAGCAGTTACACACAGGGGGCCGGCACAGATACGCAGTATTTT. Protein sequence: CASSYTQGAGTDTQYF.